One and the same sample provided the 26 T cell receptor beta chains below, sequenced in a study of blood T cell repertoires in COVID-19. The method was immunoSEQ multiplex PCR; TCRdb's version includes in-frame clones alone and lacks a portion of them. Of a few hundred thousand clones detected, approximately 85% appear once; the ten largest clones hold over 2%. Sample: PBMCs or T cells enriched from blood (not recorded which). The receptors stem from a man aged 25-40 years who had recovered from COVID-19.

The rearrangement uses TRBV7-9 and TRBJ2-5, with TRBD1 identical over 10 bases. The V gene end was trimmed by 4 bases and the J gene end by 3 bases; junction bases not matched to a gene: 5. CDR1 is SEHNR and CDR2 is FQNEAQ in the germline V gene (reference sequence). This CDR3 spans 15 amino acids. This CDR3 reads CASSSTGTGEETQYF. CDR3 DNA sequence: TGTGCCAGCAGCTCTACCGGGACAGGGGAAGAGACCCAGTACTTC.

The chain joins TRBV29-1 to TRBJ2-3, with a tentative D call TRBD2 (7 bases). Trimming took 4 bases from V and 2 from J, leaving 13 bases between them. CDR3 length: 14 residues. The germline gives CDR1 SQVTM, CDR2 ANQGSEA. This CDR3 is CSVGQGRDTDTQYF. The CDR3 DNA reads TGCAGCGTTGGTCAGGGGAGGGACACAGATACGCAGTATTTT.

The chain has TRBV5-8 and TRBJ1-2, with a tentative D call TRBD1 (5 bases). This CDR3 region has 14 residues. Germline CDR1 reads SGHTS; CDR2 reads YDEGEE. V was trimmed by 0 bases and J by 2 bases, leaving 8 bases between them. The CDR3 DNA sequence: TGTGCCAGCAGCTTGGGACAGAAGAACTATGGCTACACCTTC. Translating gives CASSLGQKNYGYTF.

This chain links TRBV7-8 with TRBJ2-5, with TRBD2 identical over 12 bases. The germline V gene encodes CDR1 SGHVS and CDR2 FQNEAQ. The CDR3 contains 20 residues. Germline trimming cut 3 bases from V and 0 bases from J; bases unmatched to any gene: 14. CDR3 region: CASSFTYLWTSGVNQETQYF. The CDR3 coding sequence is TGTGCCAGCAGCTTCACTTACCTTTGGACTAGCGGGGTCAACCAAGAGACCCAGTACTTC.

The rearrangement uses TRBV12-5 and TRBJ2-1, with D tentatively TRBD2 (7 bases). The CDR3 covers 16 residues. Per germline, CDR1 LGHNT and CDR2 FRNRAP. V lost 7 bases, J lost 6 bases, and 22 bases lay in between. CDR3 sequence (DNA): TGTGCTAGTGCCCCCCGGCGGGGGCCGGTTGGCAATGAGCAGTTCTTC. Encoded protein: CASAPRRGPVGNEQFF.

This chain joins TRBV11-2 and TRBJ1-1; no firm D call. The CDR3 is 15 amino acids. V gave up 8 bases and J gave up 4 bases, with 20 bases separating them. Germline assignment: CDR1 SGHAT and CDR2 FQNNGV. The CDR3 loop reads CASATRGSRGTEAFF. The CDR3, as DNA: TGTGCCAGCGCGACCCGGGGTTCCCGGGGCACTGAAGCTTTCTTT.

The gene calls are TRBV6-2 or TRBV6-3 and TRBJ1-5; D perhaps matches TRBD1 (5 bases). The CDR3 has 15 amino acids. In germline, CDR1 is MNHEY, CDR2 SVGEGT. Trimming took 2 bases from V and 4 from J, leaving 12 bases between them. CDR3 nucleotide sequence: TGTGCCAGCAGTTACGGGCAGGGTAATAATCAGCCCCAGCATTTT. It yields the protein CASSYGQGNNQPQHF.

This chain joins TRBV5-1 and TRBJ2-5; D uncertain. Per the germline V gene, CDR1 is SGHRS and CDR2 is YFSETQ. V was trimmed by 0 bases and J by 2 bases, leaving 5 bases between them. The CDR3 sequence is 13 residues long. The chain's CDR3 is CASSLGLQETQYF. The CDR3 nucleotides are TGCGCCAGCAGCTTGGGACTGCAAGAGACCCAGTACTTC.

The rearrangement joins TRBV19 to TRBJ1-4; D is uncertain. The CDR3 is 14 residues long. V lost 3 bases to trimming and J lost 7 bases, with 12 bases between them. The germline CDR1 and CDR2 sequences are LNHDA and SQIVND (reference sequence). CDR3 bases: TGTGCCAGTAGTATGGGAGCCAGGAGTGAAAAACTGTTTTTT. Its protein product is CASSMGARSEKLFF.

This sequence joins TRBV4-1 and TRBJ2-3; 8 bases agree with TRBD1. This CDR3 has 16 amino acids. Germline V gives CDR1 MGHRA, CDR2 YSYEKL. V shed 6 bases and J 2 bases; nucleotides not matched to a gene: 10. CDR3 in DNA: TGCGCCAGCAGGAACTCACCCAGGGGGCACACAGATACGCAGTATTTT. Amino acids: CASRNSPRGHTDTQYF.

V usage is TRBV7-9 and J usage is TRBJ1-1; D unresolved. The CDR3 is 14 residues long. CDR1 is SEHNR, CDR2 FQNEAQ, per germline (reference sequence). V was trimmed by 4 bases and J by 1 base, leaving 10 bases between them. This CDR3 reads CASSWIRQNTEAFF. CDR3 coding DNA: TGTGCCAGCAGCTGGATAAGACAGAACACTGAAGCTTTCTTT. Supplemented by reference TRBV7-9 and TRBJ1-1, the full variable domain reads DTGVSQNPRHKITKRGQNVTFRCDPISEHNRLYWYRQTLGQGPEFLTYFQNEAQLEKSRLLSDRFSAERPKGSFSTLEIQRTEQGDSAMYLCASSWIRQNTEAFFGQGTRLTVV.

The chain couples TRBV7-3 to TRBJ2-7; perhaps TRBD1 as D (6 bases). CDR3 length equals 12 residues. In germline, CDR1 is SGHTA, CDR2 FQGTGA. V lost 6 bases and J lost 5, with 11 bases in between. This CDR3 reads CASSSQGNEQYF. CDR3 sequence (DNA): TGTGCCAGCAGTTCTCAGGGGAACGAGCAGTACTTC. Drawing the rest from reference TRBV7-3 and TRBJ2-7, the complete variable domain is GAGVSQTPSNKVTEKGKYVELRCDPISGHTALYWYRQSLGQGPEFLIYFQGTGAADDSGLPNDRFFAVRPEGSVSTLKIQRTERGDSAVYLCASSSQGNEQYFGPGTRLTVT.

V gene TRBV2 combines with J gene TRBJ2-5; 9 nucleotides align to TRBD1. The CDR3 runs to 14 residues. Germline CDR1 and CDR2: SNHLY and FYNNEI. V dropped 9 bases and J dropped 2; count of bases not matched to a gene: 7. CDR3 sequence (DNA): TGTGCCAGTGGACAGGGGAGGGGTCAAGAGACCCAGTACTTC. Translated, it gives CASGQGRGQETQYF.

In this sample, this clone turned up once. This sample also contains other DNA sequences that code for the same CDR3. The chain has TRBV3-1 (or the pseudogene TRBV3-2) and TRBJ1-6; perhaps TRBD1 as D (5 bases). Germline V gives CDR1 LGHDT, CDR2 YNNKEL (reference sequence). The germline V and J ends were trimmed by 0 bases and 6 bases, with 9 bases remaining between them. This CDR3 has 15 amino acids. CDR3 DNA: TGTGCCAGCAGCCAAGAATGGGGGGGTAATTCACCCCTCCACTTT. Its translation is CASSQEWGGNSPLHF.

This clone came up a few times. V usage is TRBV4-1 and J usage is TRBJ1-2; D gene unclear. With 4 bases removed from V and 5 bases from J, the gap between germline ends came to 17 bases. Germline CDR1 is MGHRA and CDR2 is YSYEKL. The CDR3 totals 15 residues. CDR3 in amino acids: CASSLGPGSVYGYTF. DNA for the CDR3: TGCGCCAGCAGCCTAGGACCGGGGTCCGTGTATGGCTACACCTTC.

The V gene is TRBV11-2, the J gene TRBJ2-5; D possibly corresponds to TRBD2 (6 bases). From germline, CDR1 is SGHAT and CDR2 FQNNGV. Trimming cost V 4 bases and J 4 bases, with 13 bases left between them. This CDR3 region has 14 residues. The CDR3 loop reads CASSSRDFTETQYF. The CDR3 DNA reads as TGTGCCAGCAGCTCTAGGGACTTTACAGAGACCCAGTACTTC. The variable domain in full, completed from reference TRBV11-2 and TRBJ2-5, reads EAGVAQSPRYKIIEKRQSVAFWCNPISGHATLYWYQQILGQGPKLLIQFQNNGVVDDSQLPKDRFSAERLKGVDSTLKIQPAKLEDSAVYLCASSSRDFTETQYFGPGTRLLVL.

The gene calls are TRBV6-1 and TRBJ1-1; weak D call: TRBD1 (6 bases). CDR3 size: 12 residues. V was clipped by 1 base and J by 8 bases, with 8 bases between them. Per the germline V gene, CDR1 is MNHNS and CDR2 is SASEGT. CDR3 residues: CASSEVRGEAFF. The CDR3 region has the DNA TGTGCCAGCAGTGAAGTTAGGGGGGAAGCTTTCTTT.

This sequence joins TRBV7-3 and TRBJ2-3; no clear D gene. V dropped 3 bases and J dropped 4 bases, with 5 bases sitting between them. Germline-derived CDR1 and CDR2 are SGHTA and FQGTGA. There are 12 residues in the CDR3. As DNA, the CDR3 is TGTGCCAGCAGCTTTTCTCCAGATACGCAGTATTTT. This translates into CASSFSPDTQYF.

V usage is TRBV19 and J usage is TRBJ2-3; TRBD2 matches 10 bases. The CDR3 loop spans 17 amino acids. J lost 1 base, V lost 0 bases, and 4 bases had no gene match. Germline CDR1 LNHDA, CDR2 SQIVND (reference sequence). CDR3 protein: CASSIDGLAGGTDTQYF. The CDR3 nucleotides are TGTGCCAGTAGTATAGATGGGCTAGCGGGGGGCACAGATACGCAGTATTTT.

This sequence joins TRBV5-8 and TRBJ1-2; D gene unclear. CDR3 size: 14 residues. Germline loops: CDR1 SGHTS, CDR2 YDEGEE. The V end lost 2 bases, the J end lost 4 bases, and 12 bases lay between the germline ends. CDR3 bases: TGTGCCAGCAGCTTCCTGGAGGGTGTCTATGGCTACACCTTC. This gives the protein CASSFLEGVYGYTF.

The chain combines TRBV7-8 with TRBJ1-6; no firm D call. The germline gives CDR1 SGHVS, CDR2 FQNEAQ. The CDR3 runs to 12 residues. Trimming stripped 5 bases from V and 10 bases from J, with 9 bases between. CDR3 in amino acids: CASSQPKSPLHF. The DNA of the CDR3 is TGTGCCAGCAGCCAGCCGAAATCACCCCTCCACTTT.

This sequence joins TRBV21-1 and TRBJ2-7; TRBD1 is the table's D call, not checked against the DNA. TRBV21-1 is a recognized pseudogene. CDR3 size: 20 residues. CDR3 coding DNA: TGTGCCAGCAGCAAAAACGTGGTAGGAGACAGGGAGAGAACCGGCTACGAGCAGTACTTC. Protein product: CASSKNVVGDRERTGYEQYF.

The rearrangement links TRBV21-1 to TRBJ2-1; no check of the table's D call, TRBD1, against the DNA was made. TRBV21-1 is a known pseudogene. The length of the CDR3 is 16 residues. This chain's CDR3 is CASSHGLTGIYNEQFF. The DNA for the CDR3 is TGTGCCAGCAGCCACGGACTGACAGGGATTTACAATGAGCAGTTCTTC.

The J gene is TRBJ1-1, the V gene TRBV7-9; no reliable D call. The CDR3 loop spans 16 amino acids. The germline V and J ends were trimmed by 1 base and 1 base, with 13 bases remaining between them. CDR1 is SEHNR and CDR2 is FQNEAQ in the germline V gene (reference sequence). CDR3 amino acids: CASSLGFTAPNTEAFF. For the CDR3, the DNA is TGTGCCAGCAGCTTAGGTTTTACAGCCCCGAACACTGAAGCTTTCTTT.

V and J are TRBV29-1 and TRBJ2-7; 7 nucleotides agree with TRBD1. The germline V gene encodes CDR1 SQVTM and CDR2 ANQGSEA. This CDR3 contains 13 residues. For the CDR3, the DNA is TGCAGTGCCGTCACGGGACAGTCCTACGAGCAGTACTTC. Protein: CSAVTGQSYEQYF.

The genes are TRBV6-5 and TRBJ1-6; D might be TRBD1 (5 bases). Per the germline V gene, CDR1 is MNHEY and CDR2 is SVGAGI. There are 12 residues in the CDR3. V lost 11 bases, J lost 9 bases, and 14 bases lay in between. The CDR3 is CASRTGGSPLHF. The CDR3 coding sequence is TGTGCCTCCCGGACGGGGGGTTCACCCCTCCACTTT.